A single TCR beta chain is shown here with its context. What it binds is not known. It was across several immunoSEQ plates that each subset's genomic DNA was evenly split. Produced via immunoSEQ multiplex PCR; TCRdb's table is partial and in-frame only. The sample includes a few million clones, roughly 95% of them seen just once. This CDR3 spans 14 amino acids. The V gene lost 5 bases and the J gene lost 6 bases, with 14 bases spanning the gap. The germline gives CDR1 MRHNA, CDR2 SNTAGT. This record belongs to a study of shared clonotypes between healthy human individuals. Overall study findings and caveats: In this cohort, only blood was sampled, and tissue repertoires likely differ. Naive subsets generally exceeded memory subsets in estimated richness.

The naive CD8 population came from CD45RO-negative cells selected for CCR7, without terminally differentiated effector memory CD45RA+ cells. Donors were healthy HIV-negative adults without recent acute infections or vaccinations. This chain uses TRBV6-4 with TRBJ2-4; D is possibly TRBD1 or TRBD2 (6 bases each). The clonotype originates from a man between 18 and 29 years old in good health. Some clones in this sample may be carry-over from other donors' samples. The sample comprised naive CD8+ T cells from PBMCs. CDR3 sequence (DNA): TGTGCCAGCAGTAGTCGGGGGCTCGGAAACATTCAGTACTTC. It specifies CASSSRGLGNIQYF.